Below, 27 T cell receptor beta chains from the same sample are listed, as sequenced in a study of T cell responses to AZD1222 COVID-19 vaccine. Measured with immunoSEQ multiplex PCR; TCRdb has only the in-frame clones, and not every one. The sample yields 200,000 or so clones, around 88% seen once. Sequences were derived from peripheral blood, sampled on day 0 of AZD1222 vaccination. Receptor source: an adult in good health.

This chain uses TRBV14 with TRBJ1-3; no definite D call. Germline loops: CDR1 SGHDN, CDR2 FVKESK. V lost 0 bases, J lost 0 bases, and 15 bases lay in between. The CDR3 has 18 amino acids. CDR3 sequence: CASSQEHPLLSSGNTIYF. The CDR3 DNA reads TGTGCCAGCAGCCAAGAACATCCCCTTTTGAGCTCTGGAAACACCATATATTTT.

The CDR3 DNA follows: TGTGCCAGCAGCAGCGAACCGGGACTAAACTACGAGCAGTACTTC. This translates into CASSSEPGLNYEQYF. The genes are TRBV6-5 and TRBJ2-7; 7 bases fit TRBD2. Germline V lookup: CDR1 MNHEY, CDR2 SVGAGI. The CDR3 is 15 amino acids. V lost 6 bases to trimming and J lost 3 bases; unmatched junction nucleotides: 11.

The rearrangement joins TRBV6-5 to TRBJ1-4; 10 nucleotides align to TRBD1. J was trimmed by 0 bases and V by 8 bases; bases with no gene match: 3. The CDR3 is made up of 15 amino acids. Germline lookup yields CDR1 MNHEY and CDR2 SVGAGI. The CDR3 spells CASRTGGPTNEKLFF. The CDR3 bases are TGTGCCAGCCGGACAGGGGGTCCAACTAATGAAAAACTGTTTTTT.

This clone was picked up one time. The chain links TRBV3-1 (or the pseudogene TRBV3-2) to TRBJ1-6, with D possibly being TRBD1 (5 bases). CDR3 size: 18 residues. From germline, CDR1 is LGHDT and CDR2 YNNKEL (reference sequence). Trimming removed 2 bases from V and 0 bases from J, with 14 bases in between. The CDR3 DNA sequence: TGTGCCAGCAGCCAACCCCGGGGCCCCAACTCCTATAATTCACCCCTCCACTTT. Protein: CASSQPRGPNSYNSPLHF.

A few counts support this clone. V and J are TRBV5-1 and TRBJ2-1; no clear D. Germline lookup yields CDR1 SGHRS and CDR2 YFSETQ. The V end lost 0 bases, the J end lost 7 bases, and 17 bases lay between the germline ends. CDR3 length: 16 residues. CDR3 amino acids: CASSLVLGPHFNEQFF. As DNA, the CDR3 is TGCGCCAGCAGCTTGGTACTGGGCCCACATTTTAATGAGCAGTTCTTC.

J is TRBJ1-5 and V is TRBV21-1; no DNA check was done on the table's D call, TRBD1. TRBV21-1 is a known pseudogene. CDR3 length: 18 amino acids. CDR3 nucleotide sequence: TGTGCCAGCAGCAATTTAAGCTCAGGGCAGGTTTACAATCAGCCCCAGCATTTT. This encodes CASSNLSSGQVYNQPQHF.

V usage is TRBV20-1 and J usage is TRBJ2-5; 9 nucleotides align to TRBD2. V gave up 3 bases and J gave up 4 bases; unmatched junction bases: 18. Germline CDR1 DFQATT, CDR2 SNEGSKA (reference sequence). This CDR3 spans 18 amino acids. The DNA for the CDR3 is TGCAGTGCTAGTCTGGCTTCGGGTGGGCTAGCGGGGAGAGAGACCCAGTACTTC. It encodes CSASLASGGLAGRETQYF.

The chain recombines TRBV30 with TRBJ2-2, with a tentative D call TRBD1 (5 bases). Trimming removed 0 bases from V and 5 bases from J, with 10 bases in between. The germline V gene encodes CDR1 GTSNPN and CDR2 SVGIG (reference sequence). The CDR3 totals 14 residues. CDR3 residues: CAWSVVGVTGELFF. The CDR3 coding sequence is TGTGCCTGGAGTGTAGTAGGGGTAACCGGGGAGCTGTTTTTT.

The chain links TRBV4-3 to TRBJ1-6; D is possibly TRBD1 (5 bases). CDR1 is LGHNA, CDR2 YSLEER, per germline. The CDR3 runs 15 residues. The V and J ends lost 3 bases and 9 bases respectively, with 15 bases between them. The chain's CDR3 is CASSHHRRSGSPLHF. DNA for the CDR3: TGCGCCAGCAGCCACCACAGGCGGTCGGGTTCACCCCTCCACTTT.

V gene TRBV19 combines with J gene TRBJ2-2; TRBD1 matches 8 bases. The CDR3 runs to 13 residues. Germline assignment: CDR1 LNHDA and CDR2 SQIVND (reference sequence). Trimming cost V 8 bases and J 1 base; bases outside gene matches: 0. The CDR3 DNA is TGTGCCAGTGGACAGGGGAACACCGGGGAGCTGTTTTTT. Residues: CASGQGNTGELFF. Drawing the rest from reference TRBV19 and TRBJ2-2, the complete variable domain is DGGITQSPKYLFRKEGQNVTLSCEQNLNHDAMYWYRQDPGQGLRLIYYSQIVNDFQKGDIAEGYSVSREKKESFPLTVTSAQKNPTAFYLCASGQGNTGELFFGEGSRLTVL.

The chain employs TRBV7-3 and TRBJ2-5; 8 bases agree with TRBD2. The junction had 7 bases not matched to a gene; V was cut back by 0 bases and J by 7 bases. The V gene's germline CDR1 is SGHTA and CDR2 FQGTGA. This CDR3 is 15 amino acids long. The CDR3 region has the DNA TGTGCCAGCAGCTTAACCGGGGGGGTCACTGGGACCCAGTACTTC. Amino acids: CASSLTGGVTGTQYF. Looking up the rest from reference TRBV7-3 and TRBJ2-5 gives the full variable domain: GAGVSQTPSNKVTEKGKYVELRCDPISGHTALYWYRQSLGQGPEFLIYFQGTGAADDSGLPNDRFFAVRPEGSVSTLKIQRTERGDSAVYLCASSLTGGVTGTQYFGPGTRLLVL.

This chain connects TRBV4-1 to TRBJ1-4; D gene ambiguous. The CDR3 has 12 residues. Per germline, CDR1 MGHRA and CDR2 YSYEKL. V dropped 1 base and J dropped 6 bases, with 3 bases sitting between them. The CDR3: CASSQVDEKLFF. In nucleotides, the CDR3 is TGCGCCAGCAGCCAAGTGGATGAAAAACTGTTTTTT.

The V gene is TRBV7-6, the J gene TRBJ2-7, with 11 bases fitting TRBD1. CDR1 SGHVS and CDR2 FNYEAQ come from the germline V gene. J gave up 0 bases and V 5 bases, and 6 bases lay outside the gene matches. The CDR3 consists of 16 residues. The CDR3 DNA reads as TGTGCCAGCAGCCCCGCCGGGACAGGGGGCTCCTACGAGCAGTACTTC. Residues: CASSPAGTGGSYEQYF.

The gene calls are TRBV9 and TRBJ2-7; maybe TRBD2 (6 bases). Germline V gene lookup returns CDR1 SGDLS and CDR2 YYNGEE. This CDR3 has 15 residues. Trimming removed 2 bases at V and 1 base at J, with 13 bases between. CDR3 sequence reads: CASSVGREVSYEQYF. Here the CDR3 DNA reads TGTGCCAGCAGCGTCGGCAGGGAGGTTTCCTACGAGCAGTACTTC.

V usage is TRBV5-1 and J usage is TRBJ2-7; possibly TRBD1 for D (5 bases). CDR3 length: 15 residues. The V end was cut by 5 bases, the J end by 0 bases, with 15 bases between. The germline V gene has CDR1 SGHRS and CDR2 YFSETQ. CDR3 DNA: TGCGCCAGCAGTAGGGGAACCCCCAACTCCTACGAGCAGTACTTC. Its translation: CASSRGTPNSYEQYF. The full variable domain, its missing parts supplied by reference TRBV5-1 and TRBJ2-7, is KAGVTQTPRYLIKTRGQQVTLSCSPISGHRSVSWYQQTPGQGLQFLFEYFSETQRNKGNFPGRFSGRQFSNSRSEMNVSTLELGDSALYLCASSRGTPNSYEQYFGPGTRLTVT.

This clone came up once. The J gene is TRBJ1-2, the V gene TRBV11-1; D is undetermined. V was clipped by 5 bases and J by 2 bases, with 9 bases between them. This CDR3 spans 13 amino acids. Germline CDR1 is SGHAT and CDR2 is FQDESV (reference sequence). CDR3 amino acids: CASSRTANYGYTF. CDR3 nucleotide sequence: TGTGCCAGCAGCCGGACGGCGAACTATGGCTACACCTTC.

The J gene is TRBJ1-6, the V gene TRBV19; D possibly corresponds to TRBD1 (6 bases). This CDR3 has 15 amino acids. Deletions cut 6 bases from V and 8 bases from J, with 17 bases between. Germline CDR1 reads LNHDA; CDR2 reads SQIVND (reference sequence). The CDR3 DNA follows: TGTGCCAGTAGCGCCGATGGGGACACGGATTCACCCCTCCACTTT. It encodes CASSADGDTDSPLHF.

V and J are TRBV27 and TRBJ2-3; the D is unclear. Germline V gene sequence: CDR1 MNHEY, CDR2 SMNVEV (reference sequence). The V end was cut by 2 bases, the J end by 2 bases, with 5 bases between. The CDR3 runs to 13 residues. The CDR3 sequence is CASSLADTDTQYF. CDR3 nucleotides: TGTGCCAGCAGTTTAGCGGACACAGATACGCAGTATTTT.

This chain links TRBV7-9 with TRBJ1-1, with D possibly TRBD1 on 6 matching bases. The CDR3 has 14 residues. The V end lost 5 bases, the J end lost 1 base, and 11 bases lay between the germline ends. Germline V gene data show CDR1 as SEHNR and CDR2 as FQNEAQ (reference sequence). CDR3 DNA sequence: TGTGCCAGCAGCCAGGACAGTCAGAACACTGAAGCTTTCTTT. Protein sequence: CASSQDSQNTEAFF. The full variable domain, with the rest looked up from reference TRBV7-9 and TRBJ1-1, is DTGVSQNPRHKITKRGQNVTFRCDPISEHNRLYWYRQTLGQGPEFLTYFQNEAQLEKSRLLSDRFSAERPKGSFSTLEIQRTEQGDSAMYLCASSQDSQNTEAFFGQGTRLTVV.

The CDR3 loop reads CASSQDYLGAKNIQYF. CDR3 sequence (DNA): TGCGCCAGCAGCCAAGATTACCTCGGGGCCAAAAACATTCAGTACTTC. This chain links TRBV4-1 with TRBJ2-4; D is ambiguous. The CDR3 covers 16 residues. The germline CDR1 and CDR2 sequences are MGHRA and YSYEKL. V lost 0 bases and J 1 base, leaving 10 bases between the germline ends.

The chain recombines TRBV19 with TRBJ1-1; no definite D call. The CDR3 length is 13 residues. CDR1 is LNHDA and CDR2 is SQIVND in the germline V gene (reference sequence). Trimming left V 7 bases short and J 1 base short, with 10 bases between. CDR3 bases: TGTGCCAGTACCCTGAAAGGGAACACTGAAGCTTTCTTT. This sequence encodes CASTLKGNTEAFF.

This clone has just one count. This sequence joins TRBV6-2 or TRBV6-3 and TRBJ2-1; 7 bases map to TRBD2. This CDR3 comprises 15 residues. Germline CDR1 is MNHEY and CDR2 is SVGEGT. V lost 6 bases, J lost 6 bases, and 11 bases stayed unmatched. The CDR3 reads CASSPFGGGINEQFF. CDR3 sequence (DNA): TGTGCCAGCAGCCCCTTCGGCGGGGGAATCAATGAGCAGTTCTTC.

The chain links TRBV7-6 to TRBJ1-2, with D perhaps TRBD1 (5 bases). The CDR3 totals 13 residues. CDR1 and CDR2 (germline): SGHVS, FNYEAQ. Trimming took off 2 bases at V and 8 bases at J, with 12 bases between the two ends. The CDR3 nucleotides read TGTGCCAGCAGCTTATCCCAAGGGACCGGCTACACCTTC. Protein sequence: CASSLSQGTGYTF.

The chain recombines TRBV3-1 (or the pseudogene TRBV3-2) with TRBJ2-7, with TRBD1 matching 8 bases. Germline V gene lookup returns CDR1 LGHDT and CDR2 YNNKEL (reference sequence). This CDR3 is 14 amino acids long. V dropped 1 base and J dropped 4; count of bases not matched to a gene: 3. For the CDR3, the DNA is TGTGCCAGCAGCCAAGGGACAGGGATGTACGAGCAGTACTTC. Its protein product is CASSQGTGMYEQYF.

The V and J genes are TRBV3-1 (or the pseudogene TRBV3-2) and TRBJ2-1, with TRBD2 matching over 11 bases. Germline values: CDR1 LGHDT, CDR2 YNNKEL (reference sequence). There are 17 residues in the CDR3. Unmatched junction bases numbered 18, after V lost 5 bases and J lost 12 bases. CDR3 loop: CASSTRHSGGAVGVQFF. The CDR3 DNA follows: TGTGCCAGCAGCACACGTCATAGCGGGGGGGCCGTTGGCGTGCAGTTCTTC.

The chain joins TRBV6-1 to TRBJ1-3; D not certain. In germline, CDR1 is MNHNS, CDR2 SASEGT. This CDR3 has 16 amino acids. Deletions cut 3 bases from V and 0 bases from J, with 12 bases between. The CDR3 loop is CASSEGGPTSGNTIYF. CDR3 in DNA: TGTGCCAGCAGTGAGGGAGGACCGACCTCTGGAAACACCATATATTTT.

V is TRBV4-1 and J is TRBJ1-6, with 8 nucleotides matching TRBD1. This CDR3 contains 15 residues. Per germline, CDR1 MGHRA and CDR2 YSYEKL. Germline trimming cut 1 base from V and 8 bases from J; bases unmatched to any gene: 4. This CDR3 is CASSQGDRRDSPLHF. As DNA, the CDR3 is TGCGCCAGCAGCCAAGGGGACAGGCGGGATTCACCCCTCCACTTT.